Shown below are 18 T cell receptor beta chains from a single sample sequenced in a study of identical twins. TCRdb redid the calling of the 5' RACE reads with MiXCR, one entry per CDR3 protein. The data show fewer than 250,000 distinct CDR3 sequences, 6.5% to 9% seen once. The same specimen was also included in a second study, on yellow fever vaccine responses in identical twins.

The sequencing input was CD8+ T cells sorted from blood. These receptors were obtained from a woman aged 18-35 years in good health.

Ten or more counts support this clonotype. The V gene is TRBV6-2 or TRBV6-3, the J gene TRBJ2-6; D is perhaps TRBD1 (5 bases). The CDR3 runs to 15 residues. Trimming cost V 6 bases and J 2 bases, with 11 bases left between them. The V gene's germline CDR1 is MNHEY and CDR2 SVGEGT. The CDR3 DNA sequence: TGTGCCAGCAGCTATAGGGGAACTGGGGCCAACGTCCTGACTTTC. Residues: CASSYRGTGANVLTF.

This clonotype came up a few times. This sequence joins TRBV27 and TRBJ2-7, with 8 bases that match TRBD2. V was clipped by 6 bases and J by 1 base; unmatched bases: 8. CDR3 length equals 15 residues. Germline V CDR1 and CDR2: MNHEY, SMNVEV (reference sequence). DNA for the CDR3: TGTGCCAGCAGCTTAGGTTTAGCGGGATCCTACGAGCAGTACGTC. This translates into CASSLGLAGSYEQYV.

The sample holds many counts of this clonotype. The V gene is TRBV29-1, the J gene TRBJ1-2; D is uncertain. The CDR3 runs to 14 residues. V lost 7 bases and J lost 4, with 19 bases in between. Germline values: CDR1 SQVTM, CDR2 ANQGSEA. CDR3 region: CSANRANEGYGYTF. In DNA, the CDR3 is TGCAGCGCCAACCGGGCCAACGAGGGCTATGGCTACACCTTC. Drawing the rest from reference TRBV29-1 and TRBJ1-2, the complete variable domain is SAVISQKPSRDICQRGTSLTIQCQVDSQVTMMFWYRQQPGQSLTLIATANQGSEATYESGFVIDKFPISRPNLTFSTLTVSNMSPEDSSIYLCSANRANEGYGYTFGSGTRLTVV.

This clonotype appeared many times. The chain employs TRBV29-1 and TRBJ2-1, with TRBD2 as a possible D gene (5 bases). Germline CDR1 and CDR2: SQVTM and ANQGSEA. Trimming took 6 bases from V and 1 from J, leaving 16 bases between them. The CDR3 is 15 residues long. In DNA form, the CDR3 reads TGCAGCGTCGGAGGTAGCGCGGCTTCCTACAATGAGCAGTTCTTC. Its protein is CSVGGSAASYNEQFF.

The V and J genes are TRBV28 and TRBJ2-7; no firm D call. The germline gives CDR1 MDHEN, CDR2 SYDVKM. The ends were cut back, 5 bases at V and 7 bases at J, with 9 bases in the middle. This CDR3 comprises 11 residues. CDR3 protein: CASSTYGEQYF. CDR3 nucleotide sequence: TGTGCCAGCAGTACGTACGGTGAGCAGTACTTC. The whole variable domain, filled in from reference TRBV28 and TRBJ2-7, reads DVKVTQSSRYLVKRTGEKVFLECVQDMDHENMFWYRQDPGLGLRLIYFSYDVKMKEKGDIPEGYSVSREKKERFSLILESASTNQTSMYLCASSTYGEQYFGPGTRLTVT.

The chain joins TRBV4-1 to TRBJ2-7; 7 nucleotides agree with TRBD2. V was clipped by 1 base and J by 1 base; unmatched bases: 4. The CDR3 extends over 15 amino acids. Germline V gene lookup returns CDR1 MGHRA and CDR2 YSYEKL. CDR3 loop: CASSQGGSPSYEQYF. The CDR3 region has the DNA TGCGCCAGCAGCCAAGGCGGGAGCCCTTCCTACGAGCAGTACTTC.

The chain uses TRBV7-9 and TRBJ2-1; D is uncertain. V was trimmed by 1 base and J by 8 bases, leaving 9 bases between them. The length of the CDR3 is 13 residues. Germline CDR1 SEHNR, CDR2 FQNEAQ (reference sequence). CDR3 sequence (DNA): TGTGCCAGCAGCTTAGTTGCTCTCCATGAGCAGTTCTTC. Translation gives CASSLVALHEQFF. Drawing the rest from reference TRBV7-9 and TRBJ2-1, the complete variable domain is DTGVSQNPRHKITKRGQNVTFRCDPISEHNRLYWYRQTLGQGPEFLTYFQNEAQLEKSRLLSDRFSAERPKGSFSTLEIQRTEQGDSAMYLCASSLVALHEQFFGPGTRLTVL.

Of note for this clonotype: One end of the junction is discordant with germline, which a read error may explain. This chain links TRBV23-1 with TRBJ2-5; 7 nucleotides agree with TRBD2. Being an ORF, TRBV23-1 has a function that is uncertain. The CDR3 loop spans 13 amino acids. The CDR3 loop reads CARSRGGQETQYF. The CDR3, as DNA: TGCGCCAGAAGTCGCGGGGGACAAGAGACCCAGTACTTC.

The chain recombines TRBV13 with TRBJ1-2, with a possible D match to TRBD1 (5 bases). Germline V gives CDR1 PRHDT, CDR2 FYEKMQ (reference sequence). The CDR3 has 15 residues. Trimming stripped 6 bases from V and 0 bases from J, with 14 bases between. For the CDR3, the DNA is TGTGCCAGCAGTTCCGGGACGGAAGCTAACTATGGCTACACCTTC. It is translated as CASSSGTEANYGYTF. The full variable domain, its missing parts supplied by reference TRBV13 and TRBJ1-2, is AAGVIQSPRHLIKEKRETATLKCYPIPRHDTVYWYQQGPGQDPQFLISFYEKMQSDKGSIPDRFSAQQFSDYHSELNMSSLELGDSALYFCASSSGTEANYGYTFGSGTRLTVV.

This clonotype was detected only a few times. This chain links TRBV2 with TRBJ2-5, with D possibly being TRBD1 (6 bases). In germline, CDR1 is SNHLY, CDR2 FYNNEI. The CDR3 loop spans 14 amino acids. V was cut by 4 bases and J by 4 bases, with 13 bases left in between. This CDR3 is CASSGGRGRETQYF. The DNA of the CDR3 is TGTGCCAGCAGTGGAGGAAGGGGGAGAGAGACCCAGTACTTC.

This rearrangement joins TRBV6-1 to TRBJ2-1; D uncertain. V was cut by 2 bases and J by 7 bases, with 12 bases left in between. CDR1 MNHNS and CDR2 SASEGT come from the germline V gene. The CDR3 totals 14 residues. The CDR3 DNA follows: TGTGCCAGCAGTGAATGGGGTAGGCGGAATGAGCAGTTCTTC. Residues: CASSEWGRRNEQFF.

This sequence joins TRBV20-1 and TRBJ2-1, with D uncertain. This CDR3 has 15 amino acids. V was trimmed by 6 bases and J by 4 bases, leaving 19 bases between them. CDR1 is DFQATT and CDR2 is SNEGSKA in the germline V gene (reference sequence). DNA of the CDR3: TGCAGTGCCCAGGACGGGTCGATTGGTTACAATGAGCAGTTCTTC. The encoded protein is CSAQDGSIGYNEQFF.

This clonotype was detected only a few times. The rearrangement joins TRBV13 to TRBJ2-5; 10 bases align to TRBD1. V dropped 5 bases and J dropped 7; count of bases not matched to a gene: 10. Germline CDR1 PRHDT, CDR2 FYEKMQ (reference sequence). CDR3 size: 15 residues. CDR3 bases: TGTGCCAGCAGCACCCAAGGACAGGGGGTATTGACCCAGTACTTC. Its translation: CASSTQGQGVLTQYF.

This clonotype was seen many times. The chain joins TRBV2 to TRBJ2-7; 10 nucleotides agree with TRBD1. In germline, CDR1 is SNHLY, CDR2 FYNNEI. The CDR3 contains 10 residues. The CDR3 region has the DNA TGTGCCAGCAAAGGGACAGGGGAGTTAGTC. Protein sequence: CASKGTGELV.

This clonotype has more than one count but fewer than ten. The chain carries TRBV11-2 and TRBJ2-2; 7 bases align to TRBD2. Germline trimming cut 4 bases from V and 1 base from J; bases unmatched to any gene: 6. The germline V gene has CDR1 SGHAT and CDR2 FQNNGV. This CDR3 region has 16 residues. The CDR3 sequence is CASSSPAGLNTGELFF. In DNA, the CDR3 is TGTGCCAGCAGCTCACCAGCGGGGCTGAACACCGGGGAGCTGTTTTTT. The complete variable domain, with remaining parts taken from reference TRBV11-2 and TRBJ2-2, reads EAGVAQSPRYKIIEKRQSVAFWCNPISGHATLYWYQQILGQGPKLLIQFQNNGVVDDSQLPKDRFSAERLKGVDSTLKIQPAKLEDSAVYLCASSSPAGLNTGELFFGEGSRLTVL.

Concerning this clonotype itself: A read error may account for a junction end that differs from germline. For the CDR3, the DNA is TGTGCCAGCAGCCAAGGATGGCGCCAGCTGCAAGAGACCCACTACTTC. Translating it yields CASSQGWRQLQETHYF. The chain carries TRBV3-1 and TRBJ2-5; D is unresolved. The CDR3 has 16 residues. The germline V gene encodes CDR1 LGHDT and CDR2 YNNKEL (reference sequence).

This clonotype has ten or more counts. CDR3 sequence reads: CASSTGTAYEQYF. CDR3 sequence (DNA): TGTGCCAGCAGCACGGGGACCGCCTACGAGCAGTACTTC. J is TRBJ2-7 and V is TRBV25-1; either TRBD1 or TRBD2 may supply D (5 bases each). From germline, CDR1 is MGHDK and CDR2 SYGVNS. This CDR3 region has 13 residues. Between the trimmed V and J ends, which lost 6 bases and 2 bases, there was a span of 11 bases.

This clonotype was picked up a small number of times. This chain joins TRBV13 and TRBJ2-3; D is possibly TRBD2 (6 bases). The CDR3 contains 15 residues. V lost 5 bases, J lost 5 bases, and 17 bases lay in between. Germline V gene data show CDR1 as PRHDT and CDR2 as FYEKMQ (reference sequence). DNA of the CDR3: TGTGCCAGCAGCACCTGGGACTTGCGGGGAGATACGCAGTATTTT. It codes for CASSTWDLRGDTQYF. The full variable domain, its missing parts supplied by reference TRBV13 and TRBJ2-3, is AAGVIQSPRHLIKEKRETATLKCYPIPRHDTVYWYQQGPGQDPQFLISFYEKMQSDKGSIPDRFSAQQFSDYHSELNMSSLELGDSALYFCASSTWDLRGDTQYFGPGTRLTVL.